The next 5 T cell receptor beta chains were all read from a single sample in a study of T cell repertoires in cytomegalovirus infection. TCRdb processed the reads anew with MiXCR; each CDR3 protein has one entry. This table holds approximately 110,000 distinct CDR3 sequences, about 32% found once. No antigen has been identified for these receptors. This material consisted of CD8+ T cells from cultured PBMCs, taken from culture after CMV antigen stimulation. These receptors all come from a human donor in good health (CMV status not recorded). Some clones in this sample may be carry-over from other donors' samples.

The chain links TRBV20-1 to TRBJ2-2; 16 bases are a match to TRBD2. CDR1 and CDR2 (germline): DFQATT, SNEGSKA (reference sequence). V was pared by 0 bases and J by 5 bases, with 12 bases of the junction left unmatched. The CDR3 is 20 residues long. The CDR3 nucleotides read TGCAGTGCTAGAGATATGCGCATGGGACTAGCGGGGGGGCGGACCGGGGAGCTGTTTTTT. Encoded protein: CSARDMRMGLAGGRTGELFF.

J is TRBJ2-2 and V is TRBV6-2 or TRBV6-3; 7 bases match TRBD1. V lost 2 bases to trimming and J lost 7 bases; unmatched junction nucleotides: 10. Germline loops: CDR1 MNHEY, CDR2 SVGEGT. This CDR3 has 16 residues. The DNA of the CDR3 is TGTGCCAGCAGTTACCCCGGGACAGATTTCAGCGGGGAGCTGTTTTTT. Residues: CASSYPGTDFSGELFF.

CDR3 sequence reads: CASSLGTASYEQYF. CDR3 nucleotides: TGTGCCAGCAGCTTAGGGACAGCTTCCTACGAGCAGTACTTC. This chain links TRBV7-9 with TRBJ2-7; tentatively, D is TRBD1 (6 bases). This CDR3 comprises 14 residues. V lost 1 base to trimming and J lost 1 base, with 8 bases between them. Germline V gives CDR1 SEHNR, CDR2 FQNEAQ (reference sequence).

V gene TRBV6-6 combines with J gene TRBJ2-7; tentative D call: TRBD1 (5 bases). This CDR3 is 12 amino acids long. CDR1 and CDR2 from the germline V gene are MNHNY and SVGAGI (reference sequence). V lost 6 bases, J lost 6 bases, and 12 bases lay in between. The CDR3 region is CASSYQGSEQYF. The CDR3, as DNA: TGTGCCAGCAGCTATCAGGGCTCCGAGCAGTACTTC.

The genes are TRBV6-1 and TRBJ1-1; 7 bases fit TRBD1. The CDR3 sequence is 15 residues long. CDR1 is MNHNS and CDR2 is SASEGT in the germline V gene. The junction had 7 bases not matched to a gene; V was cut back by 6 bases and J by 0 bases. CDR3 sequence reads: CASSAGTVVNTEAFF. The CDR3, as DNA: TGTGCCAGCAGCGCAGGGACAGTTGTGAACACTGAAGCTTTCTTT.